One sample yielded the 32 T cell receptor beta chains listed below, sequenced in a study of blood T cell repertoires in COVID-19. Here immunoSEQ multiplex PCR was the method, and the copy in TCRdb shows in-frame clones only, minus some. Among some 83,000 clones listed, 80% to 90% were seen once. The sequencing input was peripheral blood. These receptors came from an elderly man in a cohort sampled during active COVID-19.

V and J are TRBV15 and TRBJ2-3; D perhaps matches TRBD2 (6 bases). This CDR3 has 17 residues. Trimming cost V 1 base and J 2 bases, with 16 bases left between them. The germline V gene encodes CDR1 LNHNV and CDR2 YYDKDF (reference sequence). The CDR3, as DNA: TGTGCCACCAGCAGAGGTGGTAGCGGCCTGCTCACAGATACGCAGTATTTT. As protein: CATSRGGSGLLTDTQYF.

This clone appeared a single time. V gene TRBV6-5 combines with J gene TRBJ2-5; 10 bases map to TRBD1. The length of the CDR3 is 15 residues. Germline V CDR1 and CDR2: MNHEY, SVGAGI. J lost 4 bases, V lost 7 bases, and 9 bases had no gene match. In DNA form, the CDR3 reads TGTGCCAGCACCCGAGGGACAGGGGCGCGAGAGACCCAGTACTTC. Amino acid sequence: CASTRGTGARETQYF.

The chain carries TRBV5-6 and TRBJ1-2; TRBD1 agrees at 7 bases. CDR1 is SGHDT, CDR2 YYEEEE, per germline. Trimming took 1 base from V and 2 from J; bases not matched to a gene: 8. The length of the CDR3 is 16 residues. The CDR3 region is CASSLFIVQGNYGYTF. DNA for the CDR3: TGTGCCAGCAGCTTGTTCATCGTACAGGGGAACTATGGCTACACCTTC.

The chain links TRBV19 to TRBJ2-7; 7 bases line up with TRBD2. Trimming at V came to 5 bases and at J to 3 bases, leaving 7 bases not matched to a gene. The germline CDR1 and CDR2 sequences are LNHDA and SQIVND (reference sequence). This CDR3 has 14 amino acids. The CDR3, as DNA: TGTGCCAGTAGTTGGGCGGGGGAGAACTACGAGCAGTACTTC. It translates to CASSWAGENYEQYF.

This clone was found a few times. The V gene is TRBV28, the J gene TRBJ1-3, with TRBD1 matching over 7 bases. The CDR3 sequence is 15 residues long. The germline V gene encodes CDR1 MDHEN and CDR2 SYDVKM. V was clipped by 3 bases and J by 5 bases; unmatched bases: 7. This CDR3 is CASSFSGGRRNTIYF. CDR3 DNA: TGTGCCAGCAGTTTCTCAGGGGGGCGCAGAAACACCATATATTTT.

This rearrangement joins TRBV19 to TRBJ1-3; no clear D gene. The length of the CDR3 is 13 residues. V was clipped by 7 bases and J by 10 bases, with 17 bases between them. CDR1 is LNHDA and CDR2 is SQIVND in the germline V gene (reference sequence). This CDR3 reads CASTLRGGATIYF. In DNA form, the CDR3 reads TGTGCCAGTACTCTCCGAGGAGGTGCTACCATATATTTT.

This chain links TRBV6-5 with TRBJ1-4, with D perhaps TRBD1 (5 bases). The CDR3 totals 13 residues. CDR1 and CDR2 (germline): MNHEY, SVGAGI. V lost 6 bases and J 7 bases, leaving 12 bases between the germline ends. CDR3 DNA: TGTGCCAGCAGAACCCCGGGGGGTGAAAAACTGTTTTTT. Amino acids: CASRTPGGEKLFF.

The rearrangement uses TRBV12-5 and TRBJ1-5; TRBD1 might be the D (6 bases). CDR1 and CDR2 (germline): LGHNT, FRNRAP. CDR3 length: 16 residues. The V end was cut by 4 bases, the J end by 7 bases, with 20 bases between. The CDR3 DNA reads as TGTGCTAGTGGTTGGGAGATGGCAGGGGAAGGGCAGCCCCAGCATTTT. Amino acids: CASGWEMAGEGQPQHF.

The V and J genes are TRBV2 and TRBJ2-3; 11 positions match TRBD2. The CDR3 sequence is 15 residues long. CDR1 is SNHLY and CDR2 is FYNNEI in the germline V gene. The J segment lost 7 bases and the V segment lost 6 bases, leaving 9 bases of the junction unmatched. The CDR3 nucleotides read TGTGCCAGCAGCCCGGGTAGCGGGGGGGCAAATACGCAGTATTTT. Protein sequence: CASSPGSGGANTQYF.

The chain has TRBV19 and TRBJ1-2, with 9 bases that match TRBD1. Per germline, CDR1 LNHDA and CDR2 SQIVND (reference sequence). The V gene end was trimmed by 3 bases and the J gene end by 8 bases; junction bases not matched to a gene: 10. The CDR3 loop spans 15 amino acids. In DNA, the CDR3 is TGTGCCAGTAGTATTAACAACAGGGGGCTTGAGGGCTACACCTTC. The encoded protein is CASSINNRGLEGYTF.

The CDR3 loop reads CASSVTGHPSEQFF. The CDR3 DNA reads as TGTGCCAGTAGTGTGACGGGACACCCTAGCGAGCAGTTCTTC. The chain carries TRBV19 and TRBJ2-1; D perhaps matches TRBD1 (6 bases). V dropped 5 bases and J dropped 10 bases, with 18 bases sitting between them. Germline CDR1 reads LNHDA; CDR2 reads SQIVND (reference sequence). CDR3 length: 14 amino acids.

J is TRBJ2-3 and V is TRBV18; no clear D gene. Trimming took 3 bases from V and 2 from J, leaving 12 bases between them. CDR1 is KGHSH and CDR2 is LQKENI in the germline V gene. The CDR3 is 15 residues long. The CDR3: CASSPPGRNTDTQYF. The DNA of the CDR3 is TGTGCCAGCTCACCCCCGGGTCGCAACACAGATACGCAGTATTTT.

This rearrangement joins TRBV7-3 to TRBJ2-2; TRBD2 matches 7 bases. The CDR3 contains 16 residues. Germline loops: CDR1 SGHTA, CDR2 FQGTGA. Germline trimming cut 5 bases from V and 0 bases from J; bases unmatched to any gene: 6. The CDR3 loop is CASSMTSKPNTGELFF. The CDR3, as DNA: TGTGCCAGCAGCATGACTAGCAAACCGAACACCGGGGAGCTGTTTTTT.

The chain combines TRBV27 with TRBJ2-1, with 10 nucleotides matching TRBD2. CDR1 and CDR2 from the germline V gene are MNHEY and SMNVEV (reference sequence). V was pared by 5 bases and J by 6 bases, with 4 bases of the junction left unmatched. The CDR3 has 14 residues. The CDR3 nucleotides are TGTGCCAGCAGTATAGCGGGGGGACGCAATGAGCAGTTCTTC. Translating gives CASSIAGGRNEQFF.

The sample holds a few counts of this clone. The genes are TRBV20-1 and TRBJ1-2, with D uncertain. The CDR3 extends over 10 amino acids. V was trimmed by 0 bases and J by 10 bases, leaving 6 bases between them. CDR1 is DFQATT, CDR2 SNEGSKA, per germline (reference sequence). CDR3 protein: CSAREAFYTF. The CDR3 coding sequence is TGCAGTGCTAGAGAAGCGTTCTACACCTTC.

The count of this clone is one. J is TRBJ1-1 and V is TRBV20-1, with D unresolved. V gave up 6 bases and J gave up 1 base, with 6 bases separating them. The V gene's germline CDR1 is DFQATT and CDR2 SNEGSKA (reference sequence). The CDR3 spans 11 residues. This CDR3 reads CSATTNTEAFF. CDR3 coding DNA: TGCAGTGCAACAACGAACACTGAAGCTTTCTTT.

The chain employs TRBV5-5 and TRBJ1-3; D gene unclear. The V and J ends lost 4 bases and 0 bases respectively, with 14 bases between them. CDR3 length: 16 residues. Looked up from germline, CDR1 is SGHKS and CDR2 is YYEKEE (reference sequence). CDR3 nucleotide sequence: TGTGCCAGCAGCCTAAGGCAGGAACACTCTGGAAACACCATATATTTT. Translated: CASSLRQEHSGNTIYF.

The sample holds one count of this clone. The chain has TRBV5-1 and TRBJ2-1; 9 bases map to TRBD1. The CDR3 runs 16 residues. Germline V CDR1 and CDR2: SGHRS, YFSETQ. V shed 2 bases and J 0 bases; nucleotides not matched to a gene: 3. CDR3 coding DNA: TGCGCCAGCAGCTTACAGGGGGCGGTCTCCTACAATGAGCAGTTCTTC. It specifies CASSLQGAVSYNEQFF.

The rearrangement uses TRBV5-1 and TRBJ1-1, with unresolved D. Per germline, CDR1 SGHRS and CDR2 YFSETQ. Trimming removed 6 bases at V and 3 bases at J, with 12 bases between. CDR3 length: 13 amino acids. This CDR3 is CASTSDTYTEAFF. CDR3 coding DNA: TGCGCCAGCACATCAGACACCTACACTGAAGCTTTCTTT. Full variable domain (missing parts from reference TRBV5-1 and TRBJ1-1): KAGVTQTPRYLIKTRGQQVTLSCSPISGHRSVSWYQQTPGQGLQFLFEYFSETQRNKGNFPGRFSGRQFSNSRSEMNVSTLELGDSALYLCASTSDTYTEAFFGQGTRLTVV.

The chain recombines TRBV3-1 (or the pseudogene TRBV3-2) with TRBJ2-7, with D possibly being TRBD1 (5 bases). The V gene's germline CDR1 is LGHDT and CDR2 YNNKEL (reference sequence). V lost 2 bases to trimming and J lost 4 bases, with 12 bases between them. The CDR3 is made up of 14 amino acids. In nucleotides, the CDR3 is TGTGCCAGCAGCCAAATCCCCAGGGTTTACGAGCAGTACTTC. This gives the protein CASSQIPRVYEQYF.

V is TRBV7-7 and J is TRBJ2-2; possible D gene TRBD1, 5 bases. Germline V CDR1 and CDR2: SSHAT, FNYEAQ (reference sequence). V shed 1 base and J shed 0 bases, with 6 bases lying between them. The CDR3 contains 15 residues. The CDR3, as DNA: TGTGCCAGCAGCTTAGACAGGTCGAACACCGGGGAGCTGTTTTTT. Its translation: CASSLDRSNTGELFF.

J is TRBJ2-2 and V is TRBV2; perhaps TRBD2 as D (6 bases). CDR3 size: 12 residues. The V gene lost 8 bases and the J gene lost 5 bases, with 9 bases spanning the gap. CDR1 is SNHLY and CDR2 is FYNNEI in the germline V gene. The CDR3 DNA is TGTGCCAGCGGAGGGGAGACCGGGGAGCTGTTTTTT. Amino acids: CASGGETGELFF.

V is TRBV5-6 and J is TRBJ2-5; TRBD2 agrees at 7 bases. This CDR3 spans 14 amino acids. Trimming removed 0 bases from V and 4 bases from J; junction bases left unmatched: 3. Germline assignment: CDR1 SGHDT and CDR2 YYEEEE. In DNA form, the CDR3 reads TGTGCCAGCAGCTTGGAAACTAGCGCAGAGACCCAGTACTTC. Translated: CASSLETSAETQYF.

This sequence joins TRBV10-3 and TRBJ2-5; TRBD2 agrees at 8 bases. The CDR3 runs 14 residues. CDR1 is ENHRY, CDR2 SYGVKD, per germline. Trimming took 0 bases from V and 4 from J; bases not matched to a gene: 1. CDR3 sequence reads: CAISESRGVETQYF. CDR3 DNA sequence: TGTGCCATCAGTGAGTCGCGGGGGGTAGAGACCCAGTACTTC.

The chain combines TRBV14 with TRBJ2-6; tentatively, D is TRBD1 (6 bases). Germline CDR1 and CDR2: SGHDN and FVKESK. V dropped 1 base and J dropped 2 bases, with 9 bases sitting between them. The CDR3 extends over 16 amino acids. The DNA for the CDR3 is TGTGCCAGCAGCCAAGTTGCAGGGGCTGGGGCCAACGTCCTGACTTTC. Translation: CASSQVAGAGANVLTF.

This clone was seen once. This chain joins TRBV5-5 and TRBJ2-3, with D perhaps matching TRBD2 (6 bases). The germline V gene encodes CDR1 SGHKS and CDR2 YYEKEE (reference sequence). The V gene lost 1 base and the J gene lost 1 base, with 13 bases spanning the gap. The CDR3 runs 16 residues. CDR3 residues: CASSLLLGGGTDTQYF. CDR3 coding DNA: TGTGCCAGCAGCTTGCTCCTCGGCGGGGGCACAGATACGCAGTATTTT. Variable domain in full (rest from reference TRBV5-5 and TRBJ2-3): DAGVTQSPTHLIKTRGQQVTLRCSPISGHKSVSWYQQVLGQGPQFIFQYYEKEERGRGNFPDRFSARQFPNYSSELNVNALLLGDSALYLCASSLLLGGGTDTQYFGPGTRLTVL.

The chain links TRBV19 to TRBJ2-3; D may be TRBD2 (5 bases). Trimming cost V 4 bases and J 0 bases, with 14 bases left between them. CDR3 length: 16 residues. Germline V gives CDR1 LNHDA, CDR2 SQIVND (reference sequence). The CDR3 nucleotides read TGTGCCAGTAGTAGGGAGCGTGGAACTAGCACAGATACGCAGTATTTT. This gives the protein CASSRERGTSTDTQYF. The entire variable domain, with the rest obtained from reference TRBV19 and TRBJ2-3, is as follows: DGGITQSPKYLFRKEGQNVTLSCEQNLNHDAMYWYRQDPGQGLRLIYYSQIVNDFQKGDIAEGYSVSREKKESFPLTVTSAQKNPTAFYLCASSRERGTSTDTQYFGPGTRLTVL.

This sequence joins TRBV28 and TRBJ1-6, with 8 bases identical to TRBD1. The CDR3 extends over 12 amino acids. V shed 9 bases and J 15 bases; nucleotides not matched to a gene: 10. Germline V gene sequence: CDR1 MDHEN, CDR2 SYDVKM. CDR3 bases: TGTGCCAGTAGACAGGGGCAGGGGATCCTCCACTTT. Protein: CASRQGQGILHF.

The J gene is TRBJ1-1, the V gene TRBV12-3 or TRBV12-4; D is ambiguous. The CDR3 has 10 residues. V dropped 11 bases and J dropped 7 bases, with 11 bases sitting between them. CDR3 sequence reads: CAHKDGEAFF. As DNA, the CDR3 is TGTGCCCACAAAGATGGTGAAGCTTTCTTT.

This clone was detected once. This CDR3 reads CASSLDPGQGTDTQYF. Here the CDR3 DNA reads TGCGCCAGCAGCTTGGACCCGGGACAGGGGACAGATACGCAGTATTTT. The chain links TRBV5-1 to TRBJ2-3; 10 bases are shared with TRBD1. The CDR3 has 16 amino acids. J gave up 3 bases and V 0 bases, and 4 bases lay outside the gene matches. Germline V gene lookup returns CDR1 SGHRS and CDR2 YFSETQ.

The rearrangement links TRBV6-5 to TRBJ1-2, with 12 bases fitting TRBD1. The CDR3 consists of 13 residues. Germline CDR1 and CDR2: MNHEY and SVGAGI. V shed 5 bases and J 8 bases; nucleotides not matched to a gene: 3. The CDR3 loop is CASSLGTGGGYTF. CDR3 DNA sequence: TGTGCCAGCAGTCTCGGGACAGGGGGCGGCTACACCTTC.

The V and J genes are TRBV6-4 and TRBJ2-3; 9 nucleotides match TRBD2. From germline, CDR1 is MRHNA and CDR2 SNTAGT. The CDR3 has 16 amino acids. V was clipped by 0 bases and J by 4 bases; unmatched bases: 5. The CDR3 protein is CASSDSSSGAPDTQYF. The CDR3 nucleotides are TGTGCCAGCAGTGACTCGTCTAGCGGGGCCCCAGATACGCAGTATTTT.